This TCR beta chain was sequenced in a study of cytomegalovirus exposure and HLA in healthy donors. The PCR had 60 Vbeta and 13 Jbeta primers. In the study's own analysis: The authors later counted 65 million to 80 million unique TCR beta chains, roughly 10 million of them shared. Produced via immunoSEQ multiplex PCR; TCRdb's table is partial and in-frame only. The D gene and trimming were derived from the DNA, and the V and J assignments and clone size from that table. The table includes more than 150,000 clones, about 77% detected once. Study-level findings and limits: According to the study, some 160 TCR beta chains were cytomegalovirus-associated. When analyzed later, the rates of TCR association showed variation by HLA locus, with DRB1 the most and HLA-C the fewest.

The V end was cut by 0 bases, the J end by 6 bases, with 10 bases between. There are 13 residues in the CDR3. Germline CDR1 SGHKS, CDR2 YYEKEE (reference sequence). On this clone: Its specificity is not known.

V and J are TRBV5-5 and TRBJ2-7; D is ambiguous. This TCR came from a woman aged 25 to 39 in good health and CMV-seropositive. Sequencing was done on a sample of PBMCs. This CDR3 reads CASSLAFPGEQYF. The DNA for the CDR3 is TGTGCCAGCAGCTTGGCCTTCCCGGGCGAGCAGTACTTC.